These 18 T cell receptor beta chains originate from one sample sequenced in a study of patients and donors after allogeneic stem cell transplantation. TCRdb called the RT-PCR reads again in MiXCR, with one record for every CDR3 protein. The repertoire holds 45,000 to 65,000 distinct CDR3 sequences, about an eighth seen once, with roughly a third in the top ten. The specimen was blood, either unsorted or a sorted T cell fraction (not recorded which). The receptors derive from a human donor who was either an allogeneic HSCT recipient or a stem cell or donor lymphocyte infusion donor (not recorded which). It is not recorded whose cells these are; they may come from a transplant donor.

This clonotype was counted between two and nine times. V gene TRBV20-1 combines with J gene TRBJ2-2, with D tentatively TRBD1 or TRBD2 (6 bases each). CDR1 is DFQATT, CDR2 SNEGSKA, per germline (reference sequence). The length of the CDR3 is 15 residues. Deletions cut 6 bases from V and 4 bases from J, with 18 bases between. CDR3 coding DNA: TGCAGTGCCCGGGCCGGGGGCACCGTCACCGGGGAGCTGTTTTTT. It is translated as CSARAGGTVTGELFF.

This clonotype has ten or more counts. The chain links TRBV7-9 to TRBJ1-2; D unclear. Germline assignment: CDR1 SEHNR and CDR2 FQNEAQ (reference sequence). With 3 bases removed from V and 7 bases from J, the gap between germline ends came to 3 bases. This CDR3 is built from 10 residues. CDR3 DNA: TGTGCCAGCAGCTTGGGTGGCTACACCTTC. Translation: CASSLGGYTF. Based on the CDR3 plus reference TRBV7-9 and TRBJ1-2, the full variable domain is DTGVSQNPRHKITKRGQNVTFRCDPISEHNRLYWYRQTLGQGPEFLTYFQNEAQLEKSRLLSDRFSAERPKGSFSTLEIQRTEQGDSAMYLCASSLGGYTFGSGTRLTVV.

The CDR3 is CSAGQGNYEQYF. The CDR3 nucleotides read TGCAGCGCTGGACAGGGAAACTACGAGCAGTACTTC. The chain uses TRBV29-1 and TRBJ2-7, with TRBD1 identical over 8 bases. The CDR3 has 12 amino acids. J gave up 3 bases and V 7 bases, and 5 bases lay outside the gene matches. Germline loops: CDR1 SQVTM, CDR2 ANQGSEA.

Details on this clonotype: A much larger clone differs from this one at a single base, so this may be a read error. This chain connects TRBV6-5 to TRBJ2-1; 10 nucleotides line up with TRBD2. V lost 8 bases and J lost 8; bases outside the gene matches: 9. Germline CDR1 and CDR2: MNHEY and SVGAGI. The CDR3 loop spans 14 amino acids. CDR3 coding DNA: TGTGCCAGCTACCGCCTAGCGGGAGAGGATGAGCAGTTCTTC. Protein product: CASYRLAGEDEQFF.

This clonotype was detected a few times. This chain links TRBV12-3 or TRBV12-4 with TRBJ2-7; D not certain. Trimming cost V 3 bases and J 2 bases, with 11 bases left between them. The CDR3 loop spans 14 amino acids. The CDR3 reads CASSFPARTYEQYF. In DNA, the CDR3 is TGTGCCAGCAGTTTCCCAGCGAGGACCTACGAGCAGTACTTC.

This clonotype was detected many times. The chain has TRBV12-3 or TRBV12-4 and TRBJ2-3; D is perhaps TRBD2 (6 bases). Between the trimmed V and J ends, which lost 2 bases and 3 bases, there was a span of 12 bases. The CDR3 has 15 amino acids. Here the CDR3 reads CASSLWLAKTDTQYF. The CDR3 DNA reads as TGTGCCAGCAGTTTATGGCTAGCGAAGACAGATACGCAGTATTTT.

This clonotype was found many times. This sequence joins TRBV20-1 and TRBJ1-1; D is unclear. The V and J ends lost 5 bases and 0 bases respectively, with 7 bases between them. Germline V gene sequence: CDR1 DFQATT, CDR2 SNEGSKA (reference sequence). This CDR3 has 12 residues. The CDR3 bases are TGCAGTGCTCGGGGAGTGAACACTGAAGCTTTCTTT. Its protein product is CSARGVNTEAFF.

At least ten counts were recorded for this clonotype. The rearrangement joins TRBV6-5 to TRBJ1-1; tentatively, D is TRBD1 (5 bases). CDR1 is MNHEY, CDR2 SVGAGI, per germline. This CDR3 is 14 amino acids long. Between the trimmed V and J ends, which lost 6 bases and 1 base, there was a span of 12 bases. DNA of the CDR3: TGTGCCAGCAGCCTTTACGGGGGGAACACTGAAGCTTTCTTT. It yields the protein CASSLYGGNTEAFF.

CDR3 sequence (DNA): TGTGCCAGCAGCGTAGATCTGGGGACCTACGAGCAGTACTTC. It yields the protein CASSVDLGTYEQYF. The chain links TRBV9 to TRBJ2-7; no firm D call. Germline-derived CDR1 and CDR2 are SGDLS and YYNGEE. CDR3 length: 14 amino acids. V lost 0 bases to trimming and J lost 2 bases, with 9 bases between them.

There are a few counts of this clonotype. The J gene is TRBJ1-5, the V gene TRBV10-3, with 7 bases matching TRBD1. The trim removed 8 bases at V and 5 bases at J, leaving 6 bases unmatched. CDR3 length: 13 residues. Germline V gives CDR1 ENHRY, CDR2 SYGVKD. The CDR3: CAIHRDRDQPQHF. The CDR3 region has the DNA TGTGCCATCCACCGGGACAGAGATCAGCCCCAGCATTTT.

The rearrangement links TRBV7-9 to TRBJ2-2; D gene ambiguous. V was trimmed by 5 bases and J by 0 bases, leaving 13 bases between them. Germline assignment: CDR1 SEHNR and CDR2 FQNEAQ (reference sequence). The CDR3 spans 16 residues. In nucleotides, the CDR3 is TGTGCCAGCAGCAAAGTCCGGACGGCGAACACCGGGGAGCTGTTTTTT. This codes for CASSKVRTANTGELFF.

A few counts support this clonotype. Written as DNA, the CDR3 is TGTGCCAGCAGCCGCGGGCATGGGACAGAGAACTACAATGAGCAGTTCTTC. This codes for CASSRGHGTENYNEQFF. This chain joins TRBV7-6 and TRBJ2-1, with 7 bases aligning to TRBD1. After removal of 5 bases from V and 3 bases from J, the junction contained 13 bases not matched to a gene. The CDR3 length is 17 residues. CDR1 is SGHVS, CDR2 FNYEAQ, per germline.

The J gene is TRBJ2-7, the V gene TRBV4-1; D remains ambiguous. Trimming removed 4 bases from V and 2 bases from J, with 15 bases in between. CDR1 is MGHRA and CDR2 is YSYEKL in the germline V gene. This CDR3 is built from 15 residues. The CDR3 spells CASSLFWVPTYEQYF. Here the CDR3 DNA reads TGCGCCAGCAGCCTCTTTTGGGTCCCCACCTACGAGCAGTACTTC.

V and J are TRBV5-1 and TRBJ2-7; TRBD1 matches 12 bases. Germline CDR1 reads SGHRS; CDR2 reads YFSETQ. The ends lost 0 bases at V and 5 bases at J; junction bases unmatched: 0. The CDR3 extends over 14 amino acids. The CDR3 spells CASSLGDRGHEQYF. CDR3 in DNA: TGCGCCAGCAGCTTGGGGGACAGGGGGCACGAGCAGTACTTC.

The CDR3 reads CATSDLKEETQYF. In DNA, the CDR3 is TGTGCCACCAGTGATTTGAAGGAAGAGACCCAGTACTTC. This rearrangement joins TRBV24-1 to TRBJ2-5; no clear D. The CDR3 has 13 amino acids. V dropped 0 bases and J dropped 3 bases, with 4 bases sitting between them. Germline-derived CDR1 and CDR2 are KGHDR and SFDVKD.

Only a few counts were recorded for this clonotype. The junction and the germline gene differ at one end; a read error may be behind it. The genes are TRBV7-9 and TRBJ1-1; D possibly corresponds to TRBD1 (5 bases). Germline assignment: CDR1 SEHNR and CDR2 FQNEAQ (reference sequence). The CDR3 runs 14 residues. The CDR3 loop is CASSLGGAGTEVFF. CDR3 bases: TGTGCCAGCAGCTTAGGGGGCGCGGGCACTGAAGTTTTCTTT.

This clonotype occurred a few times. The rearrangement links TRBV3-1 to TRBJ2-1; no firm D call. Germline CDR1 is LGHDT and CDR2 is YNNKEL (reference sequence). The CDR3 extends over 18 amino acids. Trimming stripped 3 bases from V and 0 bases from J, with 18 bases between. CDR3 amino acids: CASSQDSWEVDSYNEQFF. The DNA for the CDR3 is TGTGCCAGCAGCCAGGATAGTTGGGAAGTGGACTCCTACAATGAGCAGTTCTTC.

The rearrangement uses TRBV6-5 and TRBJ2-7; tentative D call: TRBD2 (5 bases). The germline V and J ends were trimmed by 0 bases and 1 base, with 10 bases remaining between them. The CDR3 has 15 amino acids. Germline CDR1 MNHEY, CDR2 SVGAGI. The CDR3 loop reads CASSYSGEGSYEQYF. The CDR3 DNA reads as TGTGCCAGCAGTTACTCGGGCGAGGGTTCCTACGAGCAGTACTTC.